These T cell receptor beta chains were read from a single sample in a study of beta chain features in type 1 diabetes. Sequencing was performed with immunoSEQ multiplex PCR; in TCRdb, only in-frame clones are kept and a portion is missing. Seen here are 300,000 or so clones, approximately 15% observed once, and the top ten hold nearly 0.015%. The source material was naive CD4+ T cells from blood. The receptors here all came from a woman aged 18 to 35 with type 1 diabetes. The CDR3 runs from the conserved cysteine through the conserved F or W. Fields, in order: clone size, J gene, V gene, D gene, CDR3 DNA, CDR3 protein. A D gene is named only where the DNA matches it firmly. Expanded clones are given a class, and other clones once, few, many or no size at all.

few TRBJ1-5 TRBV5-4 NA TGTGCCAGCAGCTTGGGGCAGAATCAGCCCCAGCATTTT CASSLGQNQPQHF
NA TRBJ1-3 TRBV7-9 NA TGTGCCAGCAGCGCCCAGGGTTGGGGTGGAAACACCATATATTTT CASSAQGWGGNTIYF
few TRBJ2-7 TRBV7-9 NA TGTGCCAGCAGCTTAGGGGGGGACGGAACCTACGAGCAGTACTTC CASSLGGDGTYEQYF
few TRBJ2-2 TRBV7-9 NA TGTGCCAGCAGCTCTAGCTTCGGGGAGCTGTTTTTT CASSSSFGELFF
NA TRBJ1-1 TRBV6-5 NA TGTGCCAGCAGTTACTCTGGTACGAGGTGGGAGGAAGCTTTCTTT CASSYSGTRWEEAFF
NA TRBJ2-4 TRBV18 NA TGTGCCAGCTCACCTGTTCACCCCCCTGAGAACATTCAGTACTTC CASSPVHPPENIQYF
few TRBJ2-7 TRBV6-5 TRBD2 TGTGCCAGCAGTCGGGGGGGGATCATGTACGAGCAGTACTTC CASSRGGIMYEQYF
NA TRBJ2-1 TRBV6-5 TRBD1 TGTGCCAGCAGTCCCGGGACAGGGAAAAACAATGAGCAGTTCTTC CASSPGTGKNNEQFF
NA TRBJ2-1 TRBV30 NA TGTGCCTGGAGTGCCGACAGGAACAATGAGCAGTTCTTC CAWSADRNNEQFF
NA TRBJ2-1 TRBV5-1 TRBD2 TGCGCCAGCTCAAGACTAGCGGACTCCTACAATGAGCAGTTCTTC CASSRLADSYNEQFF
NA TRBJ2-3 TRBV6-5 NA TGTGCCAGCAGTTACGGGCTAGCGACAGATACGCAGTATTTT CASSYGLATDTQYF
NA TRBJ2-7 TRBV28 NA TGTGCCAGCAGGGCTAGTTCAACCTACGAGCAGTACTTC CASRASSTYEQYF
NA TRBJ1-2 TRBV5-4 NA TGTGCCAGCAGCTCGGTCCAGGAGGCTAACTATGGCTACACCTTC CASSSVQEANYGYTF
few TRBJ2-1 TRBV7-7 TRBD2 TGTGCCAGCAGCCCCCTGGGACTAGCGACTAATGAGCAGTTCTTC CASSPLGLATNEQFF
NA TRBJ1-1 TRBV27 NA TGTGCCAGCAGTTTAAGGTCGGGGACTGAAGCTTTCTTT CASSLRSGTEAFF